A selection of T cell receptor beta chains follows, all from one sample in a study of blood T cells in healthy people across ages. TCRdb used MiXCR to reprocess the 5' RACE reads, holding one entry per CDR3 protein. The sample contains about 650,000 distinct CDR3 sequences, under 65% of which appear only once. Sequenced input: blood. These receptors all stem from a woman aged 80 or older in good health. Both conserved end residues are part of each CDR3. D genes are given only for firm matches. Size tells how often a clone was seen (once, few, many) or the class of an expanded clone, and some rows leave it out.

D gene	V gene	J gene	clone size	CDR3 protein	CDR3 DNA
TRBD1	TRBV5-1	TRBJ2-5	many	CASSWTGTGIGETQYF	TGCGCCAGCAGCTGGACCGGGACAGGGATTGGAGAGACCCAGTACTTC
TRBD1	TRBV2	TRBJ1-5	few	CASSERQGLPQHF	TGTGCCAGCAGTGAGAGACAGGGACTGCCCCAGCATTTT
.	TRBV6-2/TRBV6-3	TRBJ2-1	.	CASSDWTTMYNEQFF	TGTGCCAGCAGTGACTGGACTACAATGTACAATGAGCAGTTCTTC
.	TRBV2	TRBJ2-3	.	CASSEARTQYF	TGTGCCAGCAGTGAAGCCCGGACGCAGTATTTT
.	TRBV29-1	TRBJ2-6	few	CSVTGTGANVLTF	TGCAGCGTCACAGGGACCGGGGCCAACGTCCTGACTTTC
.	TRBV20-1	TRBJ2-1	many	CSASSGRPYNEQFF	TGCAGTGCCTCCTCGGGGCGCCCCTACAATGAGCAGTTCTTC
TRBD1	TRBV29-1	TRBJ1-1	.	CSVVTGKTEAFF	TGCAGCGTTGTGACAGGGAAGACTGAAGCTTTCTTT
TRBD1	TRBV28	TRBJ1-2	many	CASSSGQVLYGYTF	TGTGCCAGCAGTTCGGGACAGGTCCTTTATGGCTACACCTTC
.	TRBV20-1	TRBJ1-4	.	CKGGREEKLFF	TGCAAAGGGGGGCGGGAGGAAAAACTGTTTTTT
.	TRBV12-3/TRBV12-4	TRBJ1-6	.	CASRLRGSSYNSPLHF	TGTGCCAGCAGACTCAGGGGAAGCTCCTATAATTCACCCCTCCACTTT
.	TRBV7-6	TRBJ2-3	.	CASSQRGAYTDTQYF	TGTGCCAGCAGCCAACGGGGGGCTTACACAGATACGCAGTATTTT
.	TRBV10-3	TRBJ2-5	many	CAISNTRQAQETQYF	TGTGCCATCAGTAATACGAGACAGGCCCAAGAGACCCAGTACTTC
TRBD1	TRBV12-3/TRBV12-4	TRBJ2-7	many	CASSLGQGNYEQYF	TGTGCCAGCAGTCTGGGACAGGGTAACTACGAGCAGTACTTC
.	TRBV11-2	TRBJ1-1	.	CASSPGPVTTEAFF	TGTGCCAGCAGCCCTGGTCCGGTCACCACTGAAGCTTTCTTT
TRBD2	TRBV7-9	TRBJ2-5	.	CASSPSGRGIQETQYF	TGTGCCAGCAGTCCTAGCGGGAGAGGGATCCAAGAGACCCAGTACTTC
.	TRBV5-5	TRBJ2-1	few	CASSVGPSYNEQFF	TGTGCCAGCAGCGTGGGACCGAGCTACAATGAGCAGTTCTTC
.	TRBV9	TRBJ1-5	.	CASSVDGGNQPQHF	TGTGCCAGCAGCGTAGATGGAGGCAATCAGCCCCAGCATTTT
.	TRBV5-1	TRBJ1-4	once	CASSSQGREGKLFF	TGCGCCAGCAGCTCACAGGGAAGGGAGGGAAAACTGTTTTTT
.	TRBV5-1	TRBJ2-1	once	CASSFTASNEQVF	TGCGCCAGCAGCTTTACAGCCTCCAATGAGCAGGTCTTC
.	TRBV20-1	TRBJ2-5	few	CSAPGESRKETQYF	TGCAGTGCGCCGGGCGAGAGTCGAAAAGAGACCCAGTACTTC
.	TRBV28	TRBJ2-5	.	CASRGASGTKGGETQYF	TGTGCCAGCAGGGGGGCATCCGGGACAAAAGGGGGGGAGACCCAGTACTTC
TRBD2	TRBV27	TRBJ2-7	.	CASYIAGGLEQYF	TGTGCCAGCTATATAGCGGGAGGGCTCGAGCAGTACTTC
.	TRBV20-1	TRBJ2-7	once	CSADSAGQTYEQYF	TGCAGTGCTGACTCAGCGGGACAAACCTACGAGCAGTACTTC
TRBD1	TRBV7-9	TRBJ1-2	many	CASSRTGIYGYTF	TGTGCCAGCAGCCGGACAGGCATCTATGGCTACACCTTC